The 20 T cell receptor beta chains below come from one sample, sequenced in a study of beta chain features in type 1 diabetes. Overall study results and limits: For Type 1 diabetes patients, all four CD4+ subsets carried TCRB CDR3s that were moderately but significantly shorter.

The isolated RNA, all of it, was reverse transcribed, so expressed TCRB transcripts were what got sequenced. Profiled with immunoSEQ multiplex PCR; TCRdb holds only in-frame clones, not every one. The data hold 600,000 or so clones, with around 15% observed a single time. The antigens these receptors bind are not known. Sequencing input: naive CD4+ T cells from blood. The source of these receptors is a man younger than 30 with type 1 diabetes.

There are a few counts of this clone. The J gene is TRBJ2-1, the V gene TRBV18, with 7 positions matching TRBD2. This CDR3 region has 15 residues. With V trimmed by 1 base and J by 5 bases, 5 bases remained unmatched. The germline CDR1 and CDR2 sequences are KGHSH and LQKENI. The CDR3 DNA reads TGTGCCAGCTCACCACTAGCGGGTACCAACAATGAGCAGTTCTTC. Translating gives CASSPLAGTNNEQFF.

This chain connects TRBV18 to TRBJ2-1; tentatively, D is TRBD2 (6 bases). The germline V and J ends were trimmed by 3 bases and 5 bases, with 11 bases remaining between them. CDR3 length: 14 residues. Germline CDR1 KGHSH, CDR2 LQKENI. The CDR3 DNA sequence: TGTGCCAGCTCACCCGAGGGACTTAACAATGAGCAGTTCTTC. Translating gives CASSPEGLNNEQFF.

A few counts support this clone. The chain is built from TRBV7-9 and TRBJ2-5; 10 positions agree with TRBD1. From germline, CDR1 is SEHNR and CDR2 FQNEAQ (reference sequence). This CDR3 region has 17 residues. Unmatched junction bases numbered 12, after V lost 7 bases and J lost 1 base. Written as DNA, the CDR3 is TGTGCCAGCAATACCGGTTCCGGGACAGGGGTCCAAGAGACCCAGTACTTC. This translates into CASNTGSGTGVQETQYF.

This clone has just a few counts. V gene TRBV4-2 combines with J gene TRBJ1-4, with D maybe TRBD1 (5 bases). The length of the CDR3 is 16 residues. Germline CDR1 is LGHNA and CDR2 is YNFKEQ. V was trimmed by 0 bases and J by 13 bases, leaving 21 bases between them. CDR3 sequence reads: CASSQDNRAAGLRLFF. CDR3 bases: TGTGCCAGCAGCCAAGATAATAGGGCTGCAGGGTTAAGACTGTTTTTT.

The V gene is TRBV11-1, the J gene TRBJ1-1; D is undetermined. CDR3 length: 11 residues. In germline, CDR1 is SGHAT, CDR2 FQDESV (reference sequence). V dropped 1 base and J dropped 9 bases, with 6 bases sitting between them. The CDR3 sequence: CASSLGHKAFF. CDR3 DNA: TGTGCCAGCAGCTTAGGCCACAAAGCTTTCTTT.

This clone has just a few counts. The CDR3 spells CASGLTGSGNEKLFF. The CDR3 DNA reads as TGTGCCAGCGGACTGACAGGTTCTGGAAATGAAAAACTGTTTTTT. The chain carries TRBV7-2 and TRBJ1-4; TRBD1 might be the D (6 bases). Germline CDR1 is SGHTA and CDR2 is FQGNSA. Between the trimmed V and J ends, which lost 8 bases and 5 bases, there was a span of 18 bases. This CDR3 is built from 15 residues.

This clone has just a few counts. V gene TRBV11-2 combines with J gene TRBJ2-5, with D possibly matching TRBD2 (5 bases). In germline, CDR1 is SGHAT, CDR2 FQNNGV. The CDR3 has 13 amino acids. Trimming shortened V by 2 bases and J by 3 bases, and 7 bases separated the two germline ends. The CDR3 nucleotides read TGTGCCAGCAGCTTACCGGGGAAAGAGACCCAGTACTTC. This translates into CASSLPGKETQYF.

The chain uses TRBV30 and TRBJ2-2; D gene ambiguous. The V and J ends lost 3 bases and 6 bases respectively, with 17 bases between them. The germline CDR1 and CDR2 sequences are GTSNPN and SVGIG (reference sequence). The CDR3 loop spans 15 amino acids. The CDR3 nucleotides read TGTGCCTGGAGACACGGGCTTTACGGCCCCGGGGAGCTGTTTTTT. Its translation is CAWRHGLYGPGELFF.

This clone has only a few counts. V and J are TRBV20-1 and TRBJ1-1; D remains ambiguous. The CDR3 totals 11 residues. Trimming pared 3 bases from V and 1 base from J, leaving 3 bases between. Germline V gene data show CDR1 as DFQATT and CDR2 as SNEGSKA (reference sequence). CDR3 residues: CSASKNTEAFF. The DNA for the CDR3 is TGCAGTGCTAGTAAGAACACTGAAGCTTTCTTT.

The rearrangement links TRBV10-2 to TRBJ1-1; a weak D match, TRBD1 (6 bases). The V gene's germline CDR1 is WSHSY and CDR2 SAAADI. The CDR3 has 13 residues. Trimming cost V 6 bases and J 3 bases, with 11 bases left between them. In DNA form, the CDR3 reads TGCGCCAGCAGACAGGGAAGGTACACTGAAGCTTTCTTT. Its translation: CASRQGRYTEAFF.

In its sample, this clone was seen a few times. The V call is TRBV5-6, the J call TRBJ2-4, with D uncertain. Trimming took off 4 bases at V and 2 bases at J, with 7 bases between the two ends. CDR3 length: 13 residues. Germline-derived CDR1 and CDR2 are SGHDT and YYEEEE. The CDR3 sequence is CASSPGPKNIQYF. The CDR3 bases are TGTGCCAGCAGCCCCGGGCCCAAAAACATTCAGTACTTC.

The CDR3 sequence: CASSRSGTNTGELFF. The CDR3 DNA sequence: TGCGCCAGCAGCCGTAGCGGAACGAACACCGGGGAGCTGTTTTTT. The chain joins TRBV5-1 to TRBJ2-2; perhaps TRBD2 as D (6 bases). The V end lost 4 bases, the J end lost 0 bases, and 10 bases lay between the germline ends. This CDR3 contains 15 residues. The germline gives CDR1 SGHRS, CDR2 YFSETQ.

The chain combines TRBV7-2 with TRBJ2-1; TRBD2 matches 7 bases. The J segment lost 7 bases and the V segment lost 5 bases, leaving 8 bases of the junction unmatched. The germline V gene has CDR1 SGHTA and CDR2 FQGNSA. The CDR3 totals 14 residues. CDR3 DNA: TGTGCCAGCAGCCCAACCGGGACTAATAATGAGCAGTTCTTC. Translation gives CASSPTGTNNEQFF.

This clone was observed a handful of times. The rearrangement uses TRBV7-2 and TRBJ2-5; TRBD1 matches at 8 bases. Germline V gene lookup returns CDR1 SGHTA and CDR2 FQGNSA. V was pared by 4 bases and J by 1 base, with 2 bases of the junction left unmatched. The CDR3 has 14 residues. The CDR3 loop is CASSSDRAQETQYF. The CDR3 DNA reads TGTGCCAGCAGCTCGGACAGGGCCCAAGAGACCCAGTACTTC.

This clone was observed a handful of times. The chain links TRBV11-2 to TRBJ2-5; the match to TRBD1 covers 7 bases. This CDR3 spans 14 amino acids. Germline loops: CDR1 SGHAT, CDR2 FQNNGV. Trimming cost V 4 bases and J 4 bases; bases outside gene matches: 6. CDR3 coding DNA: TGTGCCAGCAGCTCAAACAGGGGTGGAGAGACCCAGTACTTC. Translation gives CASSSNRGGETQYF.

The J gene is TRBJ2-1, the V gene TRBV4-2; TRBD1 aligns across 8 bases. Germline V CDR1 and CDR2: LGHNA, YNFKEQ. This CDR3 contains 15 residues. The V segment lost 1 base and the J segment 6 bases; nucleotides outside the gene matches: 5. The CDR3 loop reads CASSQVDRDRNEQFF. The CDR3 region has the DNA TGTGCCAGCAGCCAAGTGGACAGGGATCGCAATGAGCAGTTCTTC.

The table lists this clone with a few counts. The rearrangement links TRBV5-1 to TRBJ2-7, with a possible D match to TRBD2 (6 bases). With 3 bases removed from V and 4 bases from J, the gap between germline ends came to 14 bases. Germline CDR1 and CDR2: SGHRS and YFSETQ. The CDR3 has 14 residues. This CDR3 is CASSSAGTGYEQYF. The CDR3 nucleotides are TGCGCCAGCAGCTCCGCCGGGACTGGATACGAGCAGTACTTC.

V usage is TRBV29-1 and J usage is TRBJ2-6; D may be TRBD2 (6 bases). V was clipped by 7 bases and J by 0 bases, with 10 bases between them. The germline gives CDR1 SQVTM, CDR2 ANQGSEA. CDR3 size: 14 residues. In DNA, the CDR3 is TGCAGCGGTGGAGGGAGCTCTGGGGCCAACGTCCTGACTTTC. Translated: CSGGGSSGANVLTF.

This clone was seen a few times. The CDR3 reads CASTGQGMGGYTF. The DNA of the CDR3 is TGTGCCAGCACCGGACAGGGAATGGGTGGCTACACCTTC. The rearrangement links TRBV9 to TRBJ1-2, with TRBD1 matching 8 bases. The CDR3 length is 13 residues. After removal of 6 bases from V and 7 bases from J, the junction contained 8 bases not matched to a gene. Looked up from germline, CDR1 is SGDLS and CDR2 is YYNGEE.

V and J are TRBV5-1 and TRBJ2-3; TRBD2 matches 8 bases. CDR3 length: 14 amino acids. After removal of 2 bases from V and 3 bases from J, the junction contained 2 bases not matched to a gene. Germline CDR1 reads SGHRS; CDR2 reads YFSETQ. The CDR3 DNA reads as TGCGCCAGCAGCTTTTCTAGCGGGACAGATACGCAGTATTTT. It translates to CASSFSSGTDTQYF. Full variable domain (rest looked up from reference TRBV5-1 and TRBJ2-3): KAGVTQTPRYLIKTRGQQVTLSCSPISGHRSVSWYQQTPGQGLQFLFEYFSETQRNKGNFPGRFSGRQFSNSRSEMNVSTLELGDSALYLCASSFSSGTDTQYFGPGTRLTVL.